What follows are 28 T cell receptor beta chains derived from one specimen sequenced in a study of shared clonotypes between healthy human individuals. TCRdb keeps only in-frame clones here, not all; method: immunoSEQ multiplex PCR. The sample lists about 2.2 million clones, just under 95% occurring once. CD45RO-negative, CCR7-selected cells formed the naive CD8 fraction, which excluded terminally differentiated effector memory CD45RA+ cells. The sequenced sample was naive CD8+ T cells from PBMCs. All receptors derive from a man in his late teens or twenties in good health. Some clones in this sample may be carry-over from other donors' samples.

A single count supports this clone. The chain joins TRBV7-9 to TRBJ2-7, with 7 bases aligning to TRBD1. The CDR3 runs to 18 residues. Germline V gene lookup returns CDR1 SEHNR and CDR2 FQNEAQ (reference sequence). Losses at the gene ends were 0 bases for V and 0 bases for J; bases not matched to a gene: 11. The CDR3 here is CASSLAMVWDSYSYEQYF. Written as DNA, the CDR3 is TGTGCCAGCAGCTTAGCGATGGTCTGGGACAGCTACTCCTACGAGCAGTACTTC.

V and J are TRBV7-2 and TRBJ2-7; D is perhaps TRBD2 (6 bases). Germline values: CDR1 SGHTA, CDR2 FQGNSA. This CDR3 spans 14 amino acids. V lost 5 bases and J 2 bases, leaving 13 bases between the germline ends. The CDR3 protein is CASSRAGIAYEQYF. As DNA, the CDR3 is TGTGCCAGCAGCCGGGCGGGGATTGCCTACGAGCAGTACTTC.

V and J are TRBV7-2 and TRBJ2-1; D is ambiguous. V lost 0 bases, J lost 8 bases, and 14 bases lay in between. Germline CDR1 and CDR2: SGHTA and FQGNSA. The CDR3 consists of 15 residues. The chain's CDR3 is CASSLARPTDHEQFF. Here the CDR3 DNA reads TGTGCCAGCAGCTTAGCACGCCCCACCGACCATGAGCAGTTCTTC.

This clone was picked up one time. The chain employs TRBV9 and TRBJ2-7; no reliable D call. The V gene lost 0 bases and the J gene lost 2 bases, with 9 bases spanning the gap. The CDR3 loop spans 14 amino acids. The germline V gene encodes CDR1 SGDLS and CDR2 YYNGEE. CDR3 nucleotides: TGTGCCAGCAGCGTAGCGGATCCCCCCTACGAGCAGTACTTC. Translating it yields CASSVADPPYEQYF. Full variable domain (rest looked up from reference TRBV9 and TRBJ2-7): DSGVTQTPKHLITATGQRVTLRCSPRSGDLSVYWYQQSLDQGLQFLIQYYNGEERAKGNILERFSAQQFPDLHSELNLSSLELGDSALYFCASSVADPPYEQYFGPGTRLTVT.

As regards this clone: Other DNA variants within this sample encode the same CDR3. The chain has TRBV7-9 and TRBJ2-2; tentatively, D is TRBD1 or TRBD2 (5 bases each). Germline V gene data show CDR1 as SEHNR and CDR2 as FQNEAQ (reference sequence). The CDR3 covers 12 residues. With 3 bases removed from V and 8 bases from J, the gap between germline ends came to 7 bases. The CDR3 sequence: CASSLGVGELFF. CDR3 nucleotide sequence: TGTGCCAGCAGCTTGGGGGTTGGGGAGCTGTTTTTT.

The V gene is TRBV6-4, the J gene TRBJ2-3; D might be TRBD1 (6 bases). The germline V gene has CDR1 MRHNA and CDR2 SNTAGT. V gave up 6 bases and J gave up 4 bases, with 14 bases separating them. This CDR3 has 14 amino acids. The DNA for the CDR3 is TGTGCCAGCAGGGGGGCAGGGCATCCAGATACGCAGTATTTT. Translation: CASRGAGHPDTQYF.

This chain joins TRBV27 and TRBJ1-2; no firm D call. CDR1 is MNHEY and CDR2 is SMNVEV in the germline V gene (reference sequence). Trimming pared 5 bases from V and 0 bases from J, leaving 13 bases between. The CDR3 is 15 residues long. The CDR3 region is CASSPHLTPNYGYTF. The CDR3 region has the DNA TGTGCCAGCAGTCCTCACCTGACTCCTAACTATGGCTACACCTTC.

This clone appeared once. The chain couples TRBV9 to TRBJ2-2; D is possibly TRBD1 or TRBD2 (6 bases each). The germline V gene has CDR1 SGDLS and CDR2 YYNGEE. V lost 3 bases and J lost 4, with 19 bases in between. This CDR3 region has 17 residues. As DNA, the CDR3 is TGTGCCAGCAGCGAGCCTCGAGGGGGGCGCCCCACCGGGGAGCTGTTTTTT. It encodes CASSEPRGGRPTGELFF.

V is TRBV7-9 and J is TRBJ1-1; 9 bases match TRBD1. The CDR3 contains 15 residues. The trim removed 5 bases at V and 4 bases at J, leaving 8 bases unmatched. In germline, CDR1 is SEHNR, CDR2 FQNEAQ (reference sequence). DNA of the CDR3: TGTGCCAGCAGCGCAAAACAGGGGGCCGGCACTGAAGCTTTCTTT. Protein: CASSAKQGAGTEAFF.

V usage is TRBV4-3 and J usage is TRBJ2-7; D unclear. This CDR3 has 16 residues. V gave up 4 bases and J gave up 2 bases, with 18 bases separating them. Germline loops: CDR1 LGHNA, CDR2 YSLEER. This CDR3 is CASSPTLAGLAYEQYF. The CDR3 DNA sequence: TGCGCCAGCAGCCCCACCCTGGCAGGTTTGGCCTACGAGCAGTACTTC.

This chain links TRBV7-2 with TRBJ2-7; D possibly corresponds to TRBD1 (5 bases). The CDR3 totals 15 residues. Germline CDR1 SGHTA, CDR2 FQGNSA. Trimming took off 1 base at V and 2 bases at J, with 12 bases between the two ends. The DNA for the CDR3 is TGTGCCAGCAGCTTAGTTCTGGACAAAACCTACGAGCAGTACTTC. Protein product: CASSLVLDKTYEQYF.

V and J are TRBV27 and TRBJ2-2; no clear D. Germline assignment: CDR1 MNHEY and CDR2 SMNVEV (reference sequence). Trimming shortened V by 2 bases and J by 5 bases, and 9 bases separated the two germline ends. The CDR3 is 14 residues long. The CDR3 sequence is CASSLGERTGELFF. CDR3 in DNA: TGTGCCAGCAGTTTAGGAGAGAGAACCGGGGAGCTGTTTTTT.

This rearrangement joins TRBV9 to TRBJ2-7; 10 bases fit TRBD2. Germline assignment: CDR1 SGDLS and CDR2 YYNGEE. J lost 0 bases, V lost 5 bases, and 5 bases had no gene match. The CDR3 is 15 residues long. The CDR3 sequence is CASRPSGRASYEQYF. For the CDR3, the DNA is TGTGCCAGCAGACCAAGCGGGAGGGCCTCCTACGAGCAGTACTTC.

This chain connects TRBV27 to TRBJ1-1; 8 nucleotides align to TRBD1. The CDR3 is 13 residues long. Germline V CDR1 and CDR2: MNHEY, SMNVEV (reference sequence). The ends lost 10 bases at V and 5 bases at J; junction bases unmatched: 9. The CDR3: CATRQGQGTEAFF. The CDR3, as DNA: TGTGCCACCCGACAGGGGCAGGGGACTGAAGCTTTCTTT.

V is TRBV19 and J is TRBJ1-5, with D perhaps TRBD1 (5 bases). Trimming took off 4 bases at V and 1 base at J, with 20 bases between the two ends. Germline V gene data show CDR1 as LNHDA and CDR2 as SQIVND (reference sequence). This CDR3 contains 18 residues. The CDR3 DNA sequence: TGTGCCAGTAGTACACTCCCCGGCAGGGAGCGGAGCAATCAGCCCCAGCATTTT. Its protein is CASSTLPGRERSNQPQHF.

A remark on this clone: The sample holds other DNA sequences that translate to the same CDR3. The rearrangement links TRBV28 to TRBJ2-6; D not certain. CDR1 MDHEN and CDR2 SYDVKM come from the germline V gene. Trimming took off 3 bases at V and 1 base at J, with 4 bases between the two ends. The CDR3 extends over 14 amino acids. Written as DNA, the CDR3 is TGTGCCAGCAGTTTTCTATCTGGGGCCAACGTCCTGACTTTC. The encoded protein is CASSFLSGANVLTF.

V is TRBV9 and J is TRBJ2-1; 9 nucleotides line up with TRBD2. This CDR3 contains 18 residues. The J segment lost 2 bases and the V segment lost 3 bases, leaving 12 bases of the junction unmatched. Germline V gene data show CDR1 as SGDLS and CDR2 as YYNGEE. Here the CDR3 reads CASSAPQRREGAYNEQFF. Here the CDR3 DNA reads TGTGCCAGCAGCGCCCCCCAACGGCGGGAGGGGGCCTACAATGAGCAGTTCTTC.

A word on this clone: The sample contains more than one DNA sequence encoding this CDR3. The chain uses TRBV2 and TRBJ2-5; D is uncertain. Trimming took off 6 bases at V and 5 bases at J, with 4 bases between the two ends. The CDR3 runs to 10 residues. Germline values: CDR1 SNHLY, CDR2 FYNNEI. CDR3: CASRGETQYF. The CDR3 DNA is TGTGCCAGCAGGGGGGAGACCCAGTACTTC.

This chain connects TRBV5-1 to TRBJ2-1; weak D call: TRBD2 (5 bases). The V and J ends lost 0 bases and 7 bases respectively, with 11 bases between them. This CDR3 has 14 residues. Germline V gene lookup returns CDR1 SGHRS and CDR2 YFSETQ. The CDR3 protein is CASSLGAGGNEQFF. Written as DNA, the CDR3 is TGCGCCAGCAGCTTGGGGGCCGGCGGGAATGAGCAGTTCTTC.

V is TRBV19 and J is TRBJ1-1; a possible D gene is TRBD1 (5 bases). The germline V and J ends were trimmed by 3 bases and 5 bases, with 16 bases remaining between them. The germline V gene encodes CDR1 LNHDA and CDR2 SQIVND (reference sequence). This CDR3 has 15 residues. The DNA for the CDR3 is TGTGCCAGTAGTATTTTAACAGGCGGATGGACTGAAGCTTTCTTT. It translates to CASSILTGGWTEAFF. Full variable domain (missing parts from reference TRBV19 and TRBJ1-1): DGGITQSPKYLFRKEGQNVTLSCEQNLNHDAMYWYRQDPGQGLRLIYYSQIVNDFQKGDIAEGYSVSREKKESFPLTVTSAQKNPTAFYLCASSILTGGWTEAFFGQGTRLTVV.

CDR3: CASSLAGVAHEQYF. CDR3 DNA: TGCGCCAGCAGCTTGGCAGGGGTTGCCCACGAGCAGTACTTC. This chain joins TRBV5-1 and TRBJ2-7, with D possibly being TRBD1 (6 bases). Per the germline V gene, CDR1 is SGHRS and CDR2 is YFSETQ. Trimming took 0 bases from V and 5 from J, leaving 12 bases between them. This CDR3 is built from 14 residues.

The CDR3 sequence: CASSPGLVVDTQYF. The CDR3 coding sequence is TGTGCCAGTAGTCCGGGACTAGTGGTAGATACGCAGTATTTT. This rearrangement joins TRBV19 to TRBJ2-3; 8 bases match TRBD2. CDR3 length: 14 amino acids. From germline, CDR1 is LNHDA and CDR2 SQIVND (reference sequence). V lost 5 bases and J lost 5; bases outside the gene matches: 6. Combining the CDR3 with reference TRBV19 and TRBJ2-3 gives the whole variable domain DGGITQSPKYLFRKEGQNVTLSCEQNLNHDAMYWYRQDPGQGLRLIYYSQIVNDFQKGDIAEGYSVSREKKESFPLTVTSAQKNPTAFYLCASSPGLVVDTQYFGPGTRLTVL.

The chain uses TRBV27 and TRBJ1-5, with D possibly being TRBD1 (6 bases). Germline V gene lookup returns CDR1 MNHEY and CDR2 SMNVEV (reference sequence). This CDR3 region has 12 residues. Trimming removed 10 bases at V and 5 bases at J, with 12 bases between. This CDR3 is CATGDRYQPQHF. The DNA for the CDR3 is TGTGCCACCGGAGACAGGTATCAGCCCCAGCATTTT.

The chain joins TRBV19 to TRBJ1-2, with TRBD1 identical over 8 bases. The ends lost 6 bases at V and 4 bases at J; junction bases unmatched: 4. CDR1 is LNHDA, CDR2 SQIVND, per germline (reference sequence). There are 13 residues in the CDR3. The CDR3 DNA follows: TGTGCCAGTAGGCCGGGACAGGTCTATGGCTACACCTTC. This gives the protein CASRPGQVYGYTF.

Comment on this clone: The junction departs from the called germline gene at one end, perhaps through a read error. The chain links TRBV30 to TRBJ2-7, with TRBD2 matching over 13 bases. Germline assignment: CDR1 GTSNPN and CDR2 SVGIG (reference sequence). CDR3 length: 11 residues. CDR3 bases: TGTGCCTGGGACGGGACTAGCGGGACTAACTTC. Translation gives CAWDGTSGTNF.

This chain uses TRBV27 with TRBJ1-2; 7 bases line up with TRBD1. The J segment lost 4 bases and the V segment lost 0 bases, leaving 8 bases of the junction unmatched. The germline CDR1 and CDR2 sequences are MNHEY and SMNVEV (reference sequence). The CDR3 covers 16 residues. CDR3 bases: TGTGCCAGCAGTTTATCCCCTGGACAGGCGGGCTATGGCTACACCTTC. This translates into CASSLSPGQAGYGYTF.

This clone appeared a single time. V gene TRBV13 combines with J gene TRBJ1-5; the match to TRBD1 covers 9 bases. The J segment lost 4 bases and the V segment lost 5 bases, leaving 6 bases of the junction unmatched. Looked up from germline, CDR1 is PRHDT and CDR2 is FYEKMQ (reference sequence). The CDR3 totals 15 residues. The CDR3 coding sequence is TGTGCCAGCAGCGATGGGGGGACAGGGAATCAGCCCCAGCATTTT. Its translation: CASSDGGTGNQPQHF.

The chain links TRBV4-2 to TRBJ2-2, with D perhaps matching TRBD1 (6 bases). V lost 0 bases and J lost 4, with 9 bases in between. Germline values: CDR1 LGHNA, CDR2 YNFKEQ. CDR3 length equals 15 residues. Written as DNA, the CDR3 is TGTGCCAGCAGCCAAGATGGACAGCTCACCGGGGAGCTGTTTTTT. Protein: CASSQDGQLTGELFF.